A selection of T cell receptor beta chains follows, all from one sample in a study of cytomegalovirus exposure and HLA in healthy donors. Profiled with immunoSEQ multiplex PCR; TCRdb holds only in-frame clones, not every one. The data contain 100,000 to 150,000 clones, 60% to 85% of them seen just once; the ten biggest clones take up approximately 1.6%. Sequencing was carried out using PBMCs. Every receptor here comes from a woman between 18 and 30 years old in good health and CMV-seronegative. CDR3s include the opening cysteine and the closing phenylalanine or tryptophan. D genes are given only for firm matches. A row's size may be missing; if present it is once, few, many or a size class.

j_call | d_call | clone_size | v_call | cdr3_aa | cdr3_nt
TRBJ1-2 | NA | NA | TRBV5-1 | CASRATEANYGYTF | TGCGCCAGCAGGGCGACAGAAGCTAACTATGGCTACACCTTC
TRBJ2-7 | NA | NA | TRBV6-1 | CASSVDLGGHYEQYF | TGTGCCAGCAGTGTGGATTTAGGGGGACATTACGAGCAGTACTTC
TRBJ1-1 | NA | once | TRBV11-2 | CASSRNRNTEAFF | TGTGCCAGCAGCCGGAACAGGAACACTGAAGCTTTCTTT
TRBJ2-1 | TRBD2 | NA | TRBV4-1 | CASSQESRWEGPGSEQFF | TGCGCCAGCAGCCAAGAATCTCGTTGGGAGGGTCCGGGCAGTGAGCAGTTCTTC
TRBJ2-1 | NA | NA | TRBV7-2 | CASSLARSPSGDSEFF | TGTGCCAGCAGCTTAGCAAGGTCTCCGAGTGGGGACTCGGAGTTCTTC
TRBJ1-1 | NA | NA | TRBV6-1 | CASRLVNTEAFF | TGTGCCAGCAGACTAGTGAACACTGAAGCTTTCTTT
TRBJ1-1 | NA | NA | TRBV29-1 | CSVKAALYAEAFF | TGCAGCGTCAAAGCGGCCCTTTACGCTGAAGCTTTCTTT
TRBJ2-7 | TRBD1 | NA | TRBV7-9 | CASSPYPGQGRQYF | TGTGCCAGCAGCCCCTACCCGGGACAGGGGAGGCAGTACTTC
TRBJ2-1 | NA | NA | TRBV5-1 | CASSLGLRLSDEQFF | TGCGCCAGCAGCTTGGGACTACGGTTAAGCGATGAGCAGTTCTTC
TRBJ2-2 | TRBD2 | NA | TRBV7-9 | CASSFWAGEPVGELFF | TGTGCCAGCAGCTTTTGGGCGGGAGAACCGGTCGGGGAGCTGTTTTTT
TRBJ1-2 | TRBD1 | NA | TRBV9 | CASSDGQGQPKTNYGYTF | TGTGCCAGCAGTGACGGACAGGGGCAACCTAAAACTAACTATGGCTACACCTTC
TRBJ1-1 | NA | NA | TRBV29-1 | CSVGNTEAFF | TGCAGCGTCGGGAACACTGAAGCTTTCTTT
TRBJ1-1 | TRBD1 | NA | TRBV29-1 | CSVKPQGATKAFF | TGCAGCGTAAAACCACAGGGGGCGACTAAAGCTTTCTTT
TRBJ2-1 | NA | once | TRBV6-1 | CASCEVTTDNEQFF | TGTGCCAGCTGCGAGGTCACTACTGACAATGAGCAGTTCTTC
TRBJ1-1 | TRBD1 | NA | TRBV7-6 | CASSTGTGVGNTEAFF | TGTGCCAGCAGCACAGGGACAGGGGTAGGGAACACTGAAGCTTTCTTT
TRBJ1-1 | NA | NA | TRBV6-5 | CASSRDTEAFF | TGTGCCAGCAGCCGGGACACTGAAGCTTTCTTT
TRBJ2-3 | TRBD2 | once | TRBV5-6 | CASSLVLAGSTDTQYF | TGTGCCAGCAGCTTGGTTTTAGCGGGAAGCACAGATACGCAGTATTTT
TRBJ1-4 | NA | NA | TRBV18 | CASSRLKEKLFF | TGTGCCAGCTCGCGCCTTAAAGAAAAACTGTTTTTT
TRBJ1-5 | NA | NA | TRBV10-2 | CASKRQADQPQHF | TGCGCCAGCAAAAGACAGGCCGATCAGCCCCAGCATTTT
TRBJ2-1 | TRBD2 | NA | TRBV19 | CASSGSLAGNYNEQFF | TGTGCCAGTAGTGGGTCCCTAGCGGGTAACTACAATGAGCAGTTCTTC
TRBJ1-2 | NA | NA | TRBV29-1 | CSVEDTGYGYTF | TGCAGCGTTGAAGATACAGGGTATGGCTACACCTTC
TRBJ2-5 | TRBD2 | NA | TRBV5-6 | CASSFYGGETQYF | TGTGCCAGCAGCTTCTACGGGGGGGAGACCCAGTACTTC
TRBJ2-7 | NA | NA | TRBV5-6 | CASSDRPDREEQYF | TGTGCCAGCAGCGATCGTCCGGATCGGGAAGAGCAGTACTTC
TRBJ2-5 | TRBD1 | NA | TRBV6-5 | CASTPPGQGRRTQYF | TGTGCCAGCACCCCCCCGGGACAGGGGAGGAGGACCCAGTACTTC
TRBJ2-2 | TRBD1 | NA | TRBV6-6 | CASRGTGGGAGELFF | TGTGCCAGCAGGGGGACAGGGGGCGGCGCCGGGGAGCTGTTTTTT
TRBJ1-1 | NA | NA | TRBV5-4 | CASSPLSKNTEAFF | TGTGCCAGCAGCCCCTTGAGTAAGAACACTGAAGCTTTCTTT
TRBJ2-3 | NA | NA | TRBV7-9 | CASSLAPLGARDTQYF | TGTGCCAGCAGCTTGGCCCCTCTCGGAGCGAGAGATACGCAGTATTTT
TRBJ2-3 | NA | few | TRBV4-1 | CASSQISREDTQYF | TGCGCCAGCAGCCAAATATCCAGGGAAGATACGCAGTATTTT
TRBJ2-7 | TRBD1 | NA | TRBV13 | CASSARQGDSYEQYF | TGTGCCAGCAGCGCCCGACAGGGTGACTCCTACGAGCAGTACTTC
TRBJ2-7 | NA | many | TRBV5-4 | CASSSLVSPYEQYF | TGTGCCAGCAGCTCTCTAGTTTCTCCCTACGAGCAGTACTTC
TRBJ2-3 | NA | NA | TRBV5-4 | CASSPQSDSTDTQYF | TGTGCCAGCAGCCCACAGTCCGATTCTACAGATACGCAGTATTTT
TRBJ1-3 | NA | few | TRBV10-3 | CAISELRGGDTIYF | TGTGCCATCAGTGAGTTGCGGGGTGGTGACACCATATATTTT
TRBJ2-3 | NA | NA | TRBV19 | CASSINAGTQYF | TGTGCCAGTAGTATAAACGCAGGTACGCAGTATTTT
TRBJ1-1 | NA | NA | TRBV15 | CATSRDRVAEAFF | TGTGCCACCAGCAGAGATCGCGTGGCTGAAGCTTTCTTT
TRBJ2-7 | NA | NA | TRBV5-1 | CASAKGAGGPYEQYF | TGCGCCAGCGCCAAGGGGGCGGGAGGTCCCTACGAGCAGTACTTC
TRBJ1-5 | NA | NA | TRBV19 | CASTSEGGWNSNQPQHF | TGTGCCAGTACCTCAGAGGGGGGGTGGAACAGCAATCAGCCCCAGCATTTT
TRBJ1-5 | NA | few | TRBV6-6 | CASSYGLDQPQHF | TGTGCCAGCAGTTACGGGCTCGATCAGCCCCAGCATTTT
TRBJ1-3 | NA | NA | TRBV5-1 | CASSLDPGDTIYF | TGCGCCAGCAGCTTAGACCCGGGGGACACCATATATTTT
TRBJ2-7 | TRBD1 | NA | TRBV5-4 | CASSMDRGQGEQYF | TGTGCCAGCAGCATGGACAGGGGGCAAGGGGAGCAGTACTTC
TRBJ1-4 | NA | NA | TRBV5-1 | CASSTGGAAGEKLFF | TGCGCCAGCAGCACTGGCGGGGCCGCGGGTGAAAAACTGTTTTTT
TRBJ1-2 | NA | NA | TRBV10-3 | CAISEGRANYGYTF | TGTGCCATCAGTGAGGGTAGAGCTAACTATGGCTACACCTTC
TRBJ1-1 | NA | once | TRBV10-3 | CAISESLGEGVNTEAFF | TGTGCCATCAGTGAGTCTTTAGGGGAGGGGGTGAACACTGAAGCTTTCTTT
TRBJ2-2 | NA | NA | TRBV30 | CAWWEYTGELFF | TGTGCCTGGTGGGAGTACACCGGGGAGCTGTTTTTT
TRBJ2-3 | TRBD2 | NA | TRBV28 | CASSFVAGRGVMQYF | TGTGCCAGCAGTTTCGTAGCGGGCCGGGGAGTAATGCAGTATTTT
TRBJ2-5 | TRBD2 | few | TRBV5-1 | CASSPRGGIYQLYF | TGCGCCAGCAGCCCTCGGGGGGGAATCTACCAACTATACTTC